The 10 T cell receptor beta chains below come from one sample, sequenced in a study of CD8+ T cells in alopecia areata (dated by TCRdb to the late 2010s). What this sample's time point label stands for: more than 3 weeks on oral tofacitinib. The treatment or condition label of this sample denotes: oral pan-JAK inhibitor, 5-10 mg twice daily. Libraries were prepared through the immunoSEQ multiplex PCR assay. RNA was extracted from all samples and reverse transcribed into cDNA, which served as template for TCR sequencing. Held by TCRdb, this immuneACCESS table contains in-frame sequences only and omits some clones. Under half of the omission traces to an unresolved V gene where checked; the cause of the rest is unknown. For this sample the table gives about 200,000 clones, of which around 66% were detected only once. 3.5% to 5% of the sample is taken by the ten largest. Specimen: CD4+ T cells sorted from blood, collected at week 4, from a patient treated with tofacitinib. Source of these receptors: a human donor with alopecia areata.

This clone has a handful of counts. The CDR3 reads CASSTSETGRGYEQYF. The CDR3 nucleotides read TGCGCCAGCAGTACGTCCGAGACAGGGAGGGGCTACGAGCAGTACTTC. The gene calls are TRBV23-1 and TRBJ2-7, with D perhaps assigned TRBD1 or TRBD2 (7 bases each). TRBV23-1 is placed among ORFs of uncertain function. The CDR3 spans 16 residues. V was pared by 5 bases and J by 3 bases, with 20 bases between.

The chain joins TRBV7-2 to TRBJ1-2, with TRBD1 matching over 8 bases. The CDR3 covers 14 residues. The V and J ends lost 2 bases and 8 bases, in that order; junction bases with no gene match: 7. CDR1 is SGHTA, CDR2 FQGNSA, per germline. CDR3 residues: CASSLPGQGEGYTF. The CDR3 coding sequence is TGTGCCAGCAGCTTACCCGGACAGGGTGAGGGCTACACCTTC.

The chain couples TRBV5-1 to TRBJ2-7, with TRBD1 matching 7 bases. This CDR3 has 13 residues. V shed 4 bases and J 6 bases; nucleotides not matched to a gene: 7. In germline, CDR1 is SGHRS, CDR2 YFSETQ. CDR3 in DNA: TGCGCCAGCAGCCCGTGGACAGGAGGCGAGCAGTACTTC. This codes for CASSPWTGGEQYF.

This clone has only a few counts. The rearrangement uses TRBV5-1 and TRBJ2-1; 8 bases map to TRBD2. The CDR3 loop spans 15 amino acids. Per the germline V gene, CDR1 is SGHRS and CDR2 is YFSETQ. V lost 3 bases to trimming and J lost 4 bases; unmatched junction nucleotides: 6. The CDR3 protein is CASSSGGQPYNEQFF. CDR3 sequence (DNA): TGCGCCAGCAGCTCGGGAGGGCAGCCTTACAATGAGCAGTTCTTC.

This clone appeared a few times. CDR3 in amino acids: CSPSTPYGGNTEAFF. Written as DNA, the CDR3 is TGCAGCCCCAGCACACCGTACGGGGGGAACACTGAAGCTTTCTTT. The chain has TRBV29-1 and TRBJ1-1; TRBD1 might be the D (5 bases). Trimming removed 8 bases from V and 1 base from J, with 20 bases in between. This CDR3 has 15 amino acids. The germline V gene has CDR1 SQVTM and CDR2 ANQGSEA.

This sequence joins TRBV11-2 and TRBJ2-3; D unclear. Germline CDR1 reads SGHAT; CDR2 reads FQNNGV. V was trimmed by 1 base and J by 4 bases, leaving 6 bases between them. The CDR3 sequence is 13 residues long. In DNA form, the CDR3 reads TGTGCCAGCAGCTTAGCCGCGGCAGATACGCAGTATTTT. It translates to CASSLAAADTQYF.

This sequence joins TRBV2 and TRBJ1-2; 11 bases agree with TRBD1. Germline loops: CDR1 SNHLY, CDR2 FYNNEI. The CDR3 has 16 amino acids. V shed 5 bases, J shed 8 bases, and the junction held 13 bases outside the gene matches. The CDR3 reads CASSQTPPGQGVGYTF. The CDR3 nucleotides are TGTGCCAGCAGTCAGACCCCCCCGGGACAGGGGGTGGGCTACACCTTC.

This chain uses TRBV29-1 with TRBJ1-2, with D perhaps matching TRBD1 (6 bases). This CDR3 spans 13 amino acids. Trimming pared 3 bases from V and 8 bases from J, leaving 16 bases between. Germline CDR1 is SQVTM and CDR2 is ANQGSEA. In nucleotides, the CDR3 is TGCAGCGTTGATAGCGGGGGGGCAGGCGGCTACACCTTC. Its translation: CSVDSGGAGGYTF.

The genes are TRBV5-1 and TRBJ1-1; D unresolved. Trimming removed 6 bases from V and 0 bases from J, with 18 bases in between. This CDR3 has 16 amino acids. Germline V lookup: CDR1 SGHRS, CDR2 YFSETQ. Here the CDR3 reads CASTVSASPLNTEAFF. In nucleotides, the CDR3 is TGCGCCAGCACGGTGTCAGCCTCACCTTTGAACACTGAAGCTTTCTTT. Combining the CDR3 with reference TRBV5-1 and TRBJ1-1 gives the whole variable domain KAGVTQTPRYLIKTRGQQVTLSCSPISGHRSVSWYQQTPGQGLQFLFEYFSETQRNKGNFPGRFSGRQFSNSRSEMNVSTLELGDSALYLCASTVSASPLNTEAFFGQGTRLTVV.

This chain joins TRBV7-2 and TRBJ2-5; D not resolved. This CDR3 contains 12 residues. With 3 bases removed from V and 9 bases from J, the gap between germline ends came to 11 bases. The germline V gene has CDR1 SGHTA and CDR2 FQGNSA. CDR3 DNA sequence: TGTGCCAGCAGCTTCGCCAGCCTGGCCCAGTACTTC. It translates to CASSFASLAQYF.